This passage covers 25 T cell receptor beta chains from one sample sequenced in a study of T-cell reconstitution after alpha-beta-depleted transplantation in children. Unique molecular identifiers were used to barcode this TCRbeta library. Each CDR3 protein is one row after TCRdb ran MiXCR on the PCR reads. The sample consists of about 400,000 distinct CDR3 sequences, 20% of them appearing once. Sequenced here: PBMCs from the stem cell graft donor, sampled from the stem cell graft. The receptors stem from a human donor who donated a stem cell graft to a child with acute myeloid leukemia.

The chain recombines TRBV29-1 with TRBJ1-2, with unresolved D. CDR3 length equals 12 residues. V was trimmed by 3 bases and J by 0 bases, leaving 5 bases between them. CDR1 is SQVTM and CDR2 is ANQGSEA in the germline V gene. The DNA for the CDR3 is TGCAGCGTTGACGACCCTAACTATGGCTACACCTTC. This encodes CSVDDPNYGYTF.

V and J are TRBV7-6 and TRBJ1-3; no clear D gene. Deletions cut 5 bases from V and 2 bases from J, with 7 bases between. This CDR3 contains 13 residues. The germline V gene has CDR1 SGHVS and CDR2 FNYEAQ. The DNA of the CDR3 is TGTGCCAGCAGCAACCTTGCTGGAAACACCATATATTTT. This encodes CASSNLAGNTIYF.

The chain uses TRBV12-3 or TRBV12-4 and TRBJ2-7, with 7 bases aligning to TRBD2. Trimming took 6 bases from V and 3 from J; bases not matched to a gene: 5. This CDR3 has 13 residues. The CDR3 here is CASREREGYEQYF. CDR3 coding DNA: TGTGCCAGCAGAGAGCGGGAAGGCTACGAGCAGTACTTC.

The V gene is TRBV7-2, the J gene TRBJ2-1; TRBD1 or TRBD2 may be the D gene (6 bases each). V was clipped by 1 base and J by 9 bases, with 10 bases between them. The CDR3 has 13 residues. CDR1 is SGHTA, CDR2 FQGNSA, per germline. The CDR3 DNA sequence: TGTGCCAGCAGCTTAGTGGGGGGCTCTGAGCAGTTCTTC. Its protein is CASSLVGGSEQFF. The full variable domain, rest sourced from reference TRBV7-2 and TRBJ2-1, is GAGVSQSPSNKVTEKGKDVELRCDPISGHTALYWYRQSLGQGLEFLIYFQGNSAPDKSGLPSDRFSAERTGGSVSTLTIQRTQQEDSAVYLCASSLVGGSEQFFGPGTRLTVL.

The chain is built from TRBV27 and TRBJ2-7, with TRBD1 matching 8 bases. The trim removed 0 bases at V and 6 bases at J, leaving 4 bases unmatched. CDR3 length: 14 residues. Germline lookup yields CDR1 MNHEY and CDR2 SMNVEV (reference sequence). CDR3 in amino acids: CASSLSTGVGEQYF. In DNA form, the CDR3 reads TGTGCCAGCAGTTTATCGACAGGGGTAGGCGAGCAGTACTTC.

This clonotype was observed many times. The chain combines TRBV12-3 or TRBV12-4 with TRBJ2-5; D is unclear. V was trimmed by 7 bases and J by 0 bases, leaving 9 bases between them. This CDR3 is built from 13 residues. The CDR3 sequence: CASINQYQETQYF. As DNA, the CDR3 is TGTGCCAGCATTAACCAGTACCAAGAGACCCAGTACTTC.

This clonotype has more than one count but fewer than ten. In DNA, the CDR3 is TGTGCCAGTAGTATTCGGGAGACCCAGTACTTC. Its translation: CASSIRETQYF. This chain joins TRBV19 and TRBJ2-5; D is unresolved. V was clipped by 3 bases and J by 5 bases, with 4 bases between them. The CDR3 runs to 11 residues. Per the germline V gene, CDR1 is LNHDA and CDR2 is SQIVND (reference sequence).

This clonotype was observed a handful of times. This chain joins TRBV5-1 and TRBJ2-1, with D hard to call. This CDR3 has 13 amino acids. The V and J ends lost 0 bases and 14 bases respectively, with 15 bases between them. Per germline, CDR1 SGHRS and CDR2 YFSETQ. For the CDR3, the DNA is TGCGCCAGCAGCTTGGCAGGAGAGGCAGGCGAGTTCTTC. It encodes CASSLAGEAGEFF. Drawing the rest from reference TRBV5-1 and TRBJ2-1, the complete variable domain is KAGVTQTPRYLIKTRGQQVTLSCSPISGHRSVSWYQQTPGQGLQFLFEYFSETQRNKGNFPGRFSGRQFSNSRSEMNVSTLELGDSALYLCASSLAGEAGEFFGPGTRLTVL.

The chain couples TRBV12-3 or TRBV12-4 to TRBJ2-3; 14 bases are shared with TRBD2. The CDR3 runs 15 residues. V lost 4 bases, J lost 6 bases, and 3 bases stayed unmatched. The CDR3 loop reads CASSSGLAGVDTQYF. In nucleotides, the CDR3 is TGTGCCAGCAGTTCGGGACTAGCGGGAGTCGATACGCAGTATTTT.

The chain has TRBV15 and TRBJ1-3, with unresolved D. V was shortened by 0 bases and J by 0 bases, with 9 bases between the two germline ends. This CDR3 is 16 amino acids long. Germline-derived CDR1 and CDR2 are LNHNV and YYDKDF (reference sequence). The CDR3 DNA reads TGTGCCACCAGCAGAGATTTTCCGATCTCTGGAAACACCATATATTTT. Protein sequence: CATSRDFPISGNTIYF.

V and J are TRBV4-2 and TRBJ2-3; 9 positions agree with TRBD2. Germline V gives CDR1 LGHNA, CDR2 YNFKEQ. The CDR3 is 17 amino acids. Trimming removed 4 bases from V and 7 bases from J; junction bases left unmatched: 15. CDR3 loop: CASSPMSLAGPGNTQYF. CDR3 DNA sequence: TGTGCCAGCAGCCCCATGTCCCTAGCGGGACCAGGTAATACGCAGTATTTT.

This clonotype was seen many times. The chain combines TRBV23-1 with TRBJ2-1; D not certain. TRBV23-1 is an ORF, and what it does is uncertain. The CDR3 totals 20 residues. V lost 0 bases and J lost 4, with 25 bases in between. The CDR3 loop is CASSQSESRRFFRSYNEQFF. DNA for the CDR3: TGCGCCAGCAGTCAATCTGAGTCCAGGCGATTCTTCCGCTCTTACAATGAGCAGTTCTTC.

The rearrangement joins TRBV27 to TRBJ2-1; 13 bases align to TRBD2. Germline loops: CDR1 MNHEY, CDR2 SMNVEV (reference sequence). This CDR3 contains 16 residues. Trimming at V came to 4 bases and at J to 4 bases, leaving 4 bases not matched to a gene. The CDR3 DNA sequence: TGTGCCAGCAGTTCACTAGCGGGAGGGCTTTACAATGAGCAGTTCTTC. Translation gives CASSSLAGGLYNEQFF.

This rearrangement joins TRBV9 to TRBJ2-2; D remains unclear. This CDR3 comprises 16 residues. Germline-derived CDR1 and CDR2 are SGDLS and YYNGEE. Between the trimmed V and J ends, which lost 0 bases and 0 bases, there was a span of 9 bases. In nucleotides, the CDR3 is TGTGCCAGCAGCGTAGGTAATTCAGCGAACACCGGGGAGCTGTTTTTT. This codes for CASSVGNSANTGELFF.

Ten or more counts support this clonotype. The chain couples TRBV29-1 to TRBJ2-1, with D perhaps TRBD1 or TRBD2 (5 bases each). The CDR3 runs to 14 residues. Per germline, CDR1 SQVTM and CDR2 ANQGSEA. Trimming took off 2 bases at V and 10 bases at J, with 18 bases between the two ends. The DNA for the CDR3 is TGCAGCGTTGAATGGGGGTTTCTGTCTTACGAGCAGTTCTTC. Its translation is CSVEWGFLSYEQFF.

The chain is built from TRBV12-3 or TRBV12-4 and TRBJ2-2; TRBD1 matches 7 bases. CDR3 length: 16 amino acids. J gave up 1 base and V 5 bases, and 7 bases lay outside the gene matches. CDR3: CASSRRQGLNTGELFF. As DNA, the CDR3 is TGTGCCAGCAGTAGACGACAGGGCTTGAACACCGGGGAGCTGTTTTTT.

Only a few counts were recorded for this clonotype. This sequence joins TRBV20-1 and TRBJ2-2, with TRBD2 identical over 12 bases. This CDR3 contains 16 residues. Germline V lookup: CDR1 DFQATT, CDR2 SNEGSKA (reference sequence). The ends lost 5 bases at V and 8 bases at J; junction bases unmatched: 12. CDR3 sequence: CSAGGLAGGRKGELFF. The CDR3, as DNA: TGCAGTGCTGGGGGCCTAGCGGGAGGGCGGAAGGGGGAGCTGTTTTTT.

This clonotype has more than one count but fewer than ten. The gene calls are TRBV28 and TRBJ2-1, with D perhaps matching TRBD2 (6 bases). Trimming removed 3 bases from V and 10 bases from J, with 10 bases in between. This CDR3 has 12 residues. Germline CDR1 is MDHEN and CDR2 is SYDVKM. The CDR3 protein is CASSFGGWEQFF. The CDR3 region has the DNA TGTGCCAGCAGTTTTGGGGGGTGGGAGCAGTTCTTC.

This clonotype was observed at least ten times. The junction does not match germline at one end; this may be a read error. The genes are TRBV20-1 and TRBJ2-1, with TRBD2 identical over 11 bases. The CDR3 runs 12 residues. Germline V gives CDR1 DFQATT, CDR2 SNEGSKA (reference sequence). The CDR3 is CSATVTSGSFVF. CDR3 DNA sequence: TGCAGTGCTACTGTCACTAGCGGGAGTTTCGTCTTC.

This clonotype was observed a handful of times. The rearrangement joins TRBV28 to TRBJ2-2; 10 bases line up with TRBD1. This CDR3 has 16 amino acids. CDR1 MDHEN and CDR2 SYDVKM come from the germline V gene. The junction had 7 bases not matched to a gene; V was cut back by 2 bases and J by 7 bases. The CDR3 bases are TGTGCCAGCAGTTTACCCCGACAGGGGGCTAGCGGGGAGCTGTTTTTT. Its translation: CASSLPRQGASGELFF.

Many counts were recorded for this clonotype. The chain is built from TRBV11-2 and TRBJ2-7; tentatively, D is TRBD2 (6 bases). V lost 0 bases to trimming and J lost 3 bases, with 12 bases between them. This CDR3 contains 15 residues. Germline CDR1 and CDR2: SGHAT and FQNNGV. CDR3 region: CASSLDSGHHYEQYF. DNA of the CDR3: TGTGCCAGCAGCTTAGATAGCGGTCACCACTACGAGCAGTACTTC.

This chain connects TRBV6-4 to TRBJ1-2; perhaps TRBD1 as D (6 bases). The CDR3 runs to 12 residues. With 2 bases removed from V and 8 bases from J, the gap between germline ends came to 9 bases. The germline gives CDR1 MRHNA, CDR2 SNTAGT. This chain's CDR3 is CASSDRGSGYTF. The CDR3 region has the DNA TGTGCCAGCAGTGACAGGGGGTCCGGCTACACCTTC.

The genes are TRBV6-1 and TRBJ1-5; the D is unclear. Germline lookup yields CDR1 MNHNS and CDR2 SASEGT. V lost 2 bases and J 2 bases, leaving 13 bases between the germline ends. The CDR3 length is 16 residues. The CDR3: CASSERILAGNQPQHF. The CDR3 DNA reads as TGTGCCAGCAGTGAAAGGATCTTGGCTGGCAATCAGCCCCAGCATTTT.

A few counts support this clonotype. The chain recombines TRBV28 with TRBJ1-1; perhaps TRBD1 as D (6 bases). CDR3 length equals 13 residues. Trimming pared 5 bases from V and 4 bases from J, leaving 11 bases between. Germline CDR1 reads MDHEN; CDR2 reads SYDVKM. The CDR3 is CASSNLGGTEAFF. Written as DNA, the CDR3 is TGTGCCAGCAGTAACCTAGGGGGCACTGAAGCTTTCTTT.

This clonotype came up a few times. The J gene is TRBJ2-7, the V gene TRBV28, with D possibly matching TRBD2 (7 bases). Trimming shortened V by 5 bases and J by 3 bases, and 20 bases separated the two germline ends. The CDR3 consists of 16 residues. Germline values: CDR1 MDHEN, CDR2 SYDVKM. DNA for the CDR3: TGTGCCAGCAGTCCGCACCCAGGCGGGGGCGGCTACGAGCAGTACTTC. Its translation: CASSPHPGGGGYEQYF.